The 5 T cell receptor beta chains presented below share a single source sample, sequenced in a study of CD8+ T cells in alopecia areata. Stated treatment: oral pan-JAK inhibitor, 5-10 mg twice daily. RNA was extracted and reverse transcribed into cDNA as the sequencing template. Using immunoSEQ multiplex PCR, the repertoire was profiled, and TCRdb retains in-frame clones only, with some absent. The repertoire holds 150,000 to 200,000 clones, with less than 70% as singletons. The material was CD4+ T cells sorted from blood, obtained at week 24, from a patient treated with tofacitinib. The receptors shown here come from a human donor with alopecia areata.

The chain combines TRBV30 with TRBJ1-6; a possible D gene is TRBD1 (5 bases). Germline V gene data show CDR1 as GTSNPN and CDR2 as SVGIG (reference sequence). The length of the CDR3 is 12 residues. Trimming took 2 bases from V and 10 from J, leaving 9 bases between them. This chain's CDR3 is CAWSSGKSPLHF. Written as DNA, the CDR3 is TGTGCCTGGAGTTCAGGGAAATCACCCCTCCACTTT.

The table lists this clone with a few counts. This sequence joins TRBV2 and TRBJ2-2, with TRBD2 matching 14 bases. Germline V gene lookup returns CDR1 SNHLY and CDR2 FYNNEI. The CDR3 length is 15 residues. With V trimmed by 4 bases and J by 5 bases, 0 bases remained unmatched. The CDR3 loop is CASSGLAGGTGELFF. The CDR3 DNA sequence: TGTGCCAGCAGTGGACTAGCGGGGGGGACCGGGGAGCTGTTTTTT.

This clone was seen a few times. This chain joins TRBV9 and TRBJ1-1; perhaps TRBD1 as D (5 bases). The CDR3 length is 14 residues. Trimming took 0 bases from V and 4 from J, leaving 10 bases between them. Germline V gene sequence: CDR1 SGDLS, CDR2 YYNGEE. In DNA form, the CDR3 reads TGTGCCAGCAGCGTAGTAAGTGGGGGCACTGAAGCTTTCTTT. This translates into CASSVVSGGTEAFF.

V gene TRBV5-1 combines with J gene TRBJ1-2; TRBD1 matches at 7 bases. Germline V gene data show CDR1 as SGHRS and CDR2 as YFSETQ. The CDR3 is 12 amino acids. Trimming removed 5 bases from V and 4 bases from J; junction bases left unmatched: 2. This chain's CDR3 is CASRGDSYGYTF. The CDR3 DNA reads TGCGCCAGCAGGGGGGACAGCTATGGCTACACCTTC.

V and J are TRBV19 and TRBJ2-6, with 7 bases matching TRBD2. The CDR3 contains 16 residues. Germline CDR1 and CDR2: LNHDA and SQIVND (reference sequence). Trimming cost V 3 bases and J 2 bases; bases outside gene matches: 4. The CDR3 is CASSIYGGTGANVLTF. In nucleotides, the CDR3 is TGTGCCAGTAGTATCTACGGGGGGACTGGGGCCAACGTCCTGACTTTC.